The count of the clone carrying this T cell receptor beta chain is one. Antigen: not known. This specimen comes from a study of T cell responses to AZD1222 COVID-19 vaccine. Findings and caveats of the study: Vaccination with two AZD1222 doses was followed by a rise in Spike-specific TCR breadth and depth. Among those given AZD1222, only six or seven were seropositive at baseline. Sampling captured repertoires only after the peak T cell response.

Profiling relied on immunoSEQ multiplex PCR, and the TCRdb table lists in-frame clones only, not all of them. The sample carries some 180,000 clones, around 94% recorded once. Investigators merged groups given second doses at roughly 4 or roughly 12 weeks. V gave up 6 bases and J gave up 2 bases; unmatched junction bases: 6. CDR1 and CDR2 (germline): MDHEN, SYDVKM. The CDR3 sequence is 14 residues long. The sample here was peripheral blood, taken 28 days after the second AZD1222 dose. V is TRBV28 and J is TRBJ2-7, with TRBD2 matching 8 bases. The TCR was taken from an adult who received the AZD1222 COVID-19 vaccine. CDR3: CASRLSGETYEQYF. CDR3 nucleotides: TGTGCCAGCAGACTTAGCGGGGAAACCTACGAGCAGTACTTC.